One sample yielded the 4 T cell receptor beta chains listed below, sequenced in a study of CD4 and CD8 cells across lung adenocarcinoma regions. From the PCR reads, TCRdb called clonotypes with MiXCR, one entry per CDR3 protein. The data show roughly 2,000 distinct CDR3 sequences, with around 53% seen just once and approximately 20% held by the top ten. Sequenced input: CD4+ T cells from the center of a lung tumor. The receptors were sampled from a female donor with lung adenocarcinoma. The CD4 and CD8 labels of this study may be unreliable.

In this sample, this clonotype turned up once. The chain joins TRBV15 to TRBJ2-1, with TRBD2 as a possible D gene (6 bases). The germline V gene has CDR1 LNHNV and CDR2 YYDKDF (reference sequence). CDR3 length: 15 residues. V was clipped by 0 bases and J by 7 bases, with 13 bases between them. The CDR3 bases are TGTGCCACCAGCAGAGAGCTTGGTGGGGGGAATGAGCAGTTCTTC. Protein: CATSRELGGGNEQFF.

This clonotype was detected only once. This chain uses TRBV6-1 with TRBJ1-4; weak D call: TRBD1 (5 bases). V was trimmed by 5 bases and J by 5 bases, leaving 12 bases between them. CDR1 is MNHNS, CDR2 SASEGT, per germline. The length of the CDR3 is 14 residues. CDR3 sequence (DNA): TGTGCCAGCAGTCCCCGGGGGACGAATGAAAAACTGTTTTTT. Translation: CASSPRGTNEKLFF.

The chain has TRBV27 and TRBJ2-7; perhaps D is TRBD1 or TRBD2 (6 bases each). V shed 2 bases and J shed 6 bases, with 11 bases lying between them. The CDR3 runs to 13 residues. CDR1 MNHEY and CDR2 SMNVEV come from the germline V gene (reference sequence). The CDR3 sequence: CASSLGRGGEQYF. CDR3 in DNA: TGTGCCAGCAGTTTAGGCAGGGGAGGCGAGCAGTACTTC.

The CDR3 bases are TGTGCCAGCAGCCCGAGGGGCCGTTATGGGGACATTCAGTACTTC. It yields the protein CASSPRGRYGDIQYF. This chain links TRBV7-2 with TRBJ2-4, with D tentatively TRBD1 or TRBD2 (5 bases each). V was trimmed by 5 bases and J by 8 bases, leaving 19 bases between them. The V gene's germline CDR1 is SGHTA and CDR2 FQGNSA. The CDR3 is made up of 15 amino acids.